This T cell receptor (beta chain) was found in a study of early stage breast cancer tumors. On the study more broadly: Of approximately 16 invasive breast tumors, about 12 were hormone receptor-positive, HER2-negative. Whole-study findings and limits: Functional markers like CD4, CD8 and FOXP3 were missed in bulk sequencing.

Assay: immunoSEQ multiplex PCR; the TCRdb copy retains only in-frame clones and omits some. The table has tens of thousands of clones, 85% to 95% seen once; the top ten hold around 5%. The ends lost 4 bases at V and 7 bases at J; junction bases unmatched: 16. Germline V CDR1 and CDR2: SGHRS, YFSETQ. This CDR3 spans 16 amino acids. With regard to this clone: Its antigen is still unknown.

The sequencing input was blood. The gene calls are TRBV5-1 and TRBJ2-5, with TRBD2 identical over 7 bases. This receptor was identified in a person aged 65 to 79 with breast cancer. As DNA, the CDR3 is TGCGCCAGCAGCCCGGGAGGAATACTAGAATTCGGGACCCAGTACTTC. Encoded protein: CASSPGGILEFGTQYF.